This TCR beta chain was captured by sequencing in a study of cytomegalovirus exposure and HLA in healthy donors. Broader study findings: For TCR beta chains, V- and J-gene trimming was later linked to a missense DCLRE1C variant.

Deletions cut 7 bases from V and 6 bases from J, with 14 bases between. Germline V gives CDR1 SGHRS, CDR2 YFSETQ. This CDR3 comprises 14 residues. This clone is a singleton in its sample. Its antigen is as yet unknown. Researchers ran the PCR with 60 Vbeta and 13 Jbeta primers. Generated by immunoSEQ multiplex PCR, the TCRdb table keeps only in-frame clones and is missing some. Here the sample spans under 200,000 clones, over 75% being singletons. The sequenced material came from PBMCs. This chain connects TRBV5-1 to TRBJ1-6; the D is unclear. This receptor was identified in a female donor in good health and CMV-seronegative. CDR3 nucleotides: TGCGCCAGCGCTCTGTCCACACCTAATTCACCCCTCCACTTT. This translates into CASALSTPNSPLHF.